This is a list of T cell receptor beta chains from one sample in a study of shared clonotypes between healthy human individuals. Assay: immunoSEQ multiplex PCR; the TCRdb copy retains only in-frame clones and omits some. The top ten hold more than 1.5% of the sample, which has about 2.1 million clones, about 93% seen once. Sequencing used naive CD8+ T cells from PBMCs. Source of these receptors: a man younger than 30 in good health. Some clones in this sample may be carry-over from other donors' samples. Both conserved end residues are part of each CDR3. A D gene is named only where the DNA matches it firmly. Clone size is not always given. Where it is, it says once, few, many or a class for expanded clones.

D,J,V,size,CDR3,DNA
NA,TRBJ1-5,TRBV5-5,NA,CASSFLGSYQPQHF,TGTGCCAGCAGTTTCCTGGGGTCTTATCAGCCCCAGCATTTT
NA,TRBJ2-7,TRBV10-3,once,CAISDLDLASYEQYF,TGTGCCATCAGTGATCTTGACCTCGCTTCCTACGAGCAGTACTTC
TRBD1,TRBJ2-7,TRBV2,NA,CASSRTGVREQYF,TGTGCCAGCAGCAGGACAGGGGTTCGCGAGCAGTACTTC
TRBD2,TRBJ2-7,TRBV9,NA,CASTSDREDQYEQYF,TGTGCCAGCACCTCTGACCGGGAGGACCAGTACGAGCAGTACTTC
TRBD2,TRBJ2-2,TRBV9,NA,CASSASPTSGRMDGELFF,TGTGCCAGCAGTGCCTCCCCGACTAGCGGGAGAATGGACGGGGAGCTGTTTTTT
NA,TRBJ2-5,TRBV27,NA,CASSLLLGEETQYF,TGTGCCAGCAGTTTACTCTTAGGGGAAGAGACCCAGTACTTC
NA,TRBJ1-3,TRBV7-2,NA,CASSPQGSSGNTIYF,TGTGCCAGCAGCCCCCAGGGGAGCTCTGGAAACACCATATATTTT
TRBD2,TRBJ2-1,TRBV5-1,NA,CASSLNGGRASNEQFF,TGCGCCAGCAGCTTGAATGGCGGGAGGGCCAGCAATGAGCAGTTCTTC
NA,TRBJ2-1,TRBV4-2,NA,CASSQAPYTGAIYNEQFF,TGTGCCAGCAGCCAAGCCCCGTACACGGGAGCGATCTACAATGAGCAGTTCTTC
NA,TRBJ2-1,TRBV9,NA,CASSLTPNNEQFF,TGTGCCAGCAGCCTAACACCTAACAATGAGCAGTTCTTC
NA,TRBJ2-5,TRBV6-1,NA,CASSEYPSQETQYF,TGTGCCAGCAGTGAATATCCTAGCCAAGAGACCCAGTACTTC
NA,TRBJ1-5,TRBV10-1,NA,CARGRERWQPQHF,TGCGCTCGGGGGCGGGAGAGGTGGCAGCCCCAGCATTTT
TRBD2,TRBJ2-3,TRBV28,NA,CASSTSVTDTQYF,TGTGCCAGCAGTACTAGCGTGACAGATACGCAGTATTTT
NA,TRBJ2-2,TRBV19,NA,CASSTLLGAGELFF,TGTGCCAGTAGTACCCTCCTAGGGGCCGGGGAGCTGTTTTTT
NA,TRBJ2-2,TRBV27,NA,CASSFLEWGSNTGELFF,TGTGCCAGCAGTTTCCTCGAATGGGGAAGTAACACCGGGGAGCTGTTTTTT
NA,TRBJ2-7,TRBV6-5,NA,CASSPLGESPYEQYF,TGTGCCAGCAGTCCCCTGGGGGAGAGCCCATACGAGCAGTACTTC
TRBD2,TRBJ2-3,TRBV10-3,NA,CAISASGSSTDTQYF,TGTGCCATCAGTGCGAGCGGGAGTAGCACAGATACGCAGTATTTT
NA,TRBJ2-7,TRBV30,NA,CAWSAAIRDPHYEQYF,TGTGCCTGGAGTGCCGCAATTCGGGACCCCCACTACGAGCAGTACTTC
NA,TRBJ1-4,TRBV5-1,NA,CASSLGVGRNEKLFF,TGCGCCAGCAGCTTAGGAGTGGGCAGAAATGAAAAACTGTTTTTT
NA,TRBJ2-7,TRBV19,NA,CASSMEDESSYEQYF,TGTGCCAGTAGTATGGAGGATGAGAGCTCCTACGAGCAGTACTTC